The present T cell receptor beta chain was sequenced within a study of blood T cell repertoires in COVID-19. About the research overall: Collection of acute and convalescent COVID-19 samples took place in the United States, Italy and Spain.

The length of the CDR3 is 14 residues. The trim removed 8 bases at V and 5 bases at J, leaving 9 bases unmatched. The germline V gene encodes CDR1 KGHSH and CDR2 LQKENI. As originally analysed: Estimated nucleated cell counts came from reference gene primer amplification. Produced via immunoSEQ multiplex PCR; TCRdb's table is partial and in-frame only. That table is the source of V, J and clone size, and D and trimming were worked out from the DNA. The sample has about 350,000 clones, roughly 90% seen once. The sample consisted of peripheral blood. The source of this sequence is a woman aged 55-75 years with COVID-19, enrolled during active disease. This chain connects TRBV18 to TRBJ1-1; 9 bases fit TRBD1. CDR3 region: CASDPGQGGTEAFF. The CDR3 DNA sequence: TGTGCCAGCGACCCGGGACAGGGTGGGACTGAAGCTTTCTTT.